The 13 T cell receptor beta chains below were found in one sample sequenced in a study of regulatory T cells in long-lasting Graves disease. iRepertoire HTBI primers and Arm-PCR of CDR3 regions built TCR beta libraries. MiXCR, applied by TCRdb to the multiplex PCR reads, yields one record per CDR3 protein. The sample includes a few hundred thousand distinct CDR3 sequences, roughly 21% of them seen just once. Documented time point: persistent/refractory GD, antithyroid drugs over 5 years with positive TRAb. The TCR library was made from RNA extracted from PBMCs. Source: peripheral blood mononuclear cells (PBMCs), taken when the disease was refractory, from a patient treated with antithyroid drugs. The receptors shown here come from a female donor with Graves disease.

CDR3: CASSPTPTSVGELFF. In DNA, the CDR3 is TGTGCCAGCAGCCCGACACCAACTAGCGTCGGGGAGCTGTTTTTT. V usage is TRBV28 and J usage is TRBJ2-2; 7 nucleotides match TRBD2. The V gene's germline CDR1 is MDHEN and CDR2 SYDVKM. Trimming removed 6 bases from V and 7 bases from J; junction bases left unmatched: 11. This CDR3 has 15 residues.

The CDR3 DNA is TGTGCCAGCAGTGAATACGAGGGAGAGACCCAGTACTTC. Its protein is CASSEYEGETQYF. V usage is TRBV25-1 and J usage is TRBJ2-5; TRBD2 is a possible D gene (5 bases). Germline V gives CDR1 MGHDK, CDR2 SYGVNS. V lost 0 bases, J lost 4 bases, and 6 bases lay in between. This CDR3 contains 13 residues.

This clonotype has only a few counts. The chain is built from TRBV14 and TRBJ2-5; D gene uncertain. The CDR3 loop spans 13 amino acids. Germline V gene lookup returns CDR1 SGHDN and CDR2 FVKESK. V was trimmed by 6 bases and J by 2 bases, leaving 10 bases between them. This CDR3 is CASSPLRQETQYF. Written as DNA, the CDR3 is TGTGCCAGCAGTCCCTTACGTCAAGAGACCCAGTACTTC.

This clonotype has just a few counts. V and J are TRBV7-9 and TRBJ2-7; 11 bases match TRBD1. The CDR3 contains 14 residues. With 4 bases clipped from V and 5 bases from J, the junction kept 4 bases outside the gene matches. The germline CDR1 and CDR2 sequences are SEHNR and FQNEAQ (reference sequence). In DNA form, the CDR3 reads TGTGCCAGCAGCTGGGACAGGGGGGACCACGAGCAGTACTTC. This sequence encodes CASSWDRGDHEQYF.

J is TRBJ2-2 and V is TRBV6-2 or TRBV6-3; D may match TRBD1 or TRBD2 (5 bases each). The germline V and J ends were trimmed by 2 bases and 6 bases, with 10 bases remaining between them. Per the germline V gene, CDR1 is MNHEY and CDR2 is SVGEGT. This CDR3 has 14 residues. The DNA of the CDR3 is TGTGCCAGCAGTTACCCGAGGGGAGCCGGGGAGCTGTTTTTT. This codes for CASSYPRGAGELFF.

Comment on this clonotype: A clone one base away is much larger, so this may be a read error. V is TRBV2 and J is TRBJ1-2; 8 positions agree with TRBD1. The CDR3 sequence is 12 residues long. V was pared by 10 bases and J by 6 bases, with 7 bases of the junction left unmatched. CDR1 and CDR2 (germline): SNHLY, FYNNEI. The CDR3 DNA is TGTGCCACCAGAGGGACAGGCCATGGCTACACCTTC. Protein product: CATRGTGHGYTF. The full variable domain, rest sourced from reference TRBV2 and TRBJ1-2, is EPEVTQTPSHQVTQMGQEVILRCVPISNHLYFYWYRQILGQKVEFLVSFYNNEISEKSEIFDDQFSVERPDGSNFTLKIRSTKLEDSAMYFCATRGTGHGYTFGSGTRLTVV.

This clonotype has ten or more counts. The V and J genes are TRBV24-1 and TRBJ1-6, with a tentative D call TRBD1 (6 bases). Trimming removed 3 bases at V and 5 bases at J, with 10 bases between. Per germline, CDR1 KGHDR and CDR2 SFDVKD. The CDR3 covers 15 residues. CDR3 sequence (DNA): TGTGCCACCAGTGATGGGGACACCGATAATTCACCCCTCCACTTT. Its protein is CATSDGDTDNSPLHF.

This clonotype was seen at least ten times. The chain couples TRBV24-1 to TRBJ2-5, with D unclear. The germline V and J ends were trimmed by 3 bases and 4 bases, with 8 bases remaining between them. The CDR3 length is 13 residues. Germline lookup yields CDR1 KGHDR and CDR2 SFDVKD. The CDR3 reads CATSDTPRETQYF. CDR3 DNA sequence: TGTGCCACCAGTGATACCCCCCGAGAGACCCAGTACTTC.

Many counts were recorded for this clonotype. This chain links TRBV6-5 with TRBJ2-4; the match to TRBD1 covers 7 bases. The V gene's germline CDR1 is MNHEY and CDR2 SVGAGI. Germline trimming cut 4 bases from V and 7 bases from J; bases unmatched to any gene: 13. The CDR3 runs to 16 residues. CDR3 DNA: TGTGCCAGCAGTTCCACTCAAAGACAGGGACCGAACATTCAGTACTTC. This gives the protein CASSSTQRQGPNIQYF.

The chain employs TRBV10-3 and TRBJ1-1, with no clear D. Germline loops: CDR1 ENHRY, CDR2 SYGVKD. The CDR3 runs to 13 residues. Trimming shortened V by 5 bases and J by 1 base, and 8 bases separated the two germline ends. CDR3 residues: CAISTRQNTEAFF. The DNA of the CDR3 is TGTGCCATCAGTACCCGACAGAACACTGAAGCTTTCTTT.

This clonotype was observed many times. The V gene is TRBV12-3 or TRBV12-4, the J gene TRBJ2-7, with TRBD2 matching over 9 bases. The CDR3 loop spans 15 amino acids. The V and J ends lost 6 bases and 0 bases, in that order; junction bases with no gene match: 6. In nucleotides, the CDR3 is TGTGCCAGCAGCCGTAGCGGGAGCGCCTCCTACGAGCAGTACTTC. It translates to CASSRSGSASYEQYF.

This clonotype occurred many times. The V call is TRBV28, the J call TRBJ1-5; D may be TRBD1 (6 bases). The CDR3 sequence is 15 residues long. Per the germline V gene, CDR1 is MDHEN and CDR2 is SYDVKM. V gave up 5 bases and J gave up 0 bases, with 11 bases separating them. For the CDR3, the DNA is TGTGCCAGCAGTATTGCGGACAGTAGCAATCAGCCCCAGCATTTT. It translates to CASSIADSSNQPQHF.

In regard to this clonotype: A much larger clonotype is one base distant, so this may be a read error. J is TRBJ1-1 and V is TRBV10-3; D gene unclear. This CDR3 region has 14 residues. The V gene's germline CDR1 is ENHRY and CDR2 SYGVKD. The CDR3 sequence: CAISEQSMNTEVFF. The CDR3 DNA reads as TGTGCCATCAGTGAGCAGTCTATGAACACTGAAGTTTTCTTT.